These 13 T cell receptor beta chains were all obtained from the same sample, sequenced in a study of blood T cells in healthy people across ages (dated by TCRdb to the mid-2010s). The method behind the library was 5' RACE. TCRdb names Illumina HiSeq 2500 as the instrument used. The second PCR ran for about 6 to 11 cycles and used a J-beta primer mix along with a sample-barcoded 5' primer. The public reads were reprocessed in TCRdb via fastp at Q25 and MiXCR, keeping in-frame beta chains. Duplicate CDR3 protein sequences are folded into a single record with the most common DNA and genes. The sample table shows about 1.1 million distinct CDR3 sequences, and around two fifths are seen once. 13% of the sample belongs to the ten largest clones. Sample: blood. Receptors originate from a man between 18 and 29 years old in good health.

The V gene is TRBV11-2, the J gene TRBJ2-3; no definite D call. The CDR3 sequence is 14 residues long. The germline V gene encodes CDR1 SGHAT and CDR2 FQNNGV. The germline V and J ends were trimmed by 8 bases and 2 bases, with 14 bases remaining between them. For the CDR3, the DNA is TGTGCCAGCTTGTACAGAAGAGTCACAGATACGCAGTATTTT. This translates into CASLYRRVTDTQYF.

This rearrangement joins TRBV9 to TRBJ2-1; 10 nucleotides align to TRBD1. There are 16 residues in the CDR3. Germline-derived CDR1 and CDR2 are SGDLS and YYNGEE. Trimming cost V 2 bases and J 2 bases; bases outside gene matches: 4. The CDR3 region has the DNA TGTGCCAGCAGCGTGCAGACAGGGGGCCCCTACAATGAGCAGTTCTTC. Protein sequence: CASSVQTGGPYNEQFF.

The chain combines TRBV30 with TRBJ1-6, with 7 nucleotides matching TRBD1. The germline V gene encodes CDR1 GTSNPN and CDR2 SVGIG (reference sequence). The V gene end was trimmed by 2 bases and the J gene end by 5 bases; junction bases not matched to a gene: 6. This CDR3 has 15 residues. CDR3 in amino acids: CAWSLRTGHNSPLHF. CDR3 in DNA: TGTGCCTGGAGTCTACGGACAGGACATAATTCACCCCTCCACTTT.

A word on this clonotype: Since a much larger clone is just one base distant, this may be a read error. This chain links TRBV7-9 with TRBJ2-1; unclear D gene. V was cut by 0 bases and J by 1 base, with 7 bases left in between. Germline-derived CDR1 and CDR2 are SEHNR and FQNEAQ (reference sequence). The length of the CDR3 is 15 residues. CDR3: CASSLADSSYNEQFF. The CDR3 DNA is TGTGCCAGCAGCTTAGCTGACTCATCCTACAATGAGCAGTTCTTC.

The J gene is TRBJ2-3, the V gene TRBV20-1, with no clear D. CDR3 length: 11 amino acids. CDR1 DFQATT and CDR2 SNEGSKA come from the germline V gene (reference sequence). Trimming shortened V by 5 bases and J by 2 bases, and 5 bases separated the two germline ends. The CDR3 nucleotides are TGCAGTGCTCACTCCACAGATACGCAGTATTTT. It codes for CSAHSTDTQYF.

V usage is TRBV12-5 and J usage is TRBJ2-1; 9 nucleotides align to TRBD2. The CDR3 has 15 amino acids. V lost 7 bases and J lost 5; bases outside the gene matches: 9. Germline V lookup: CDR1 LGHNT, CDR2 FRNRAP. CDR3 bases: TGTGCTAGTGAATTGAGTCTAGCGGGGCACAATGAGCAGTTCTTC. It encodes CASELSLAGHNEQFF.

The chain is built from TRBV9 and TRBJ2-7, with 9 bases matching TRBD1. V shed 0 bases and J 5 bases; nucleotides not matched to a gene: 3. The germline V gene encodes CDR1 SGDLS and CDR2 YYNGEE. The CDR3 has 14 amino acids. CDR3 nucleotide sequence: TGTGCCAGCAGCGTAGGGGACAGGGCAAACGAGCAGTACTTC. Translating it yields CASSVGDRANEQYF.

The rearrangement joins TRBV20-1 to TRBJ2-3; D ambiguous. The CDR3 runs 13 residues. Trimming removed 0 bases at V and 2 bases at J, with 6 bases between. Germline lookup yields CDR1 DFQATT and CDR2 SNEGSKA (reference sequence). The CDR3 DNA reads TGCAGTGCTAGAGATACAGTCACAGATACGCAGTATTTT. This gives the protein CSARDTVTDTQYF.

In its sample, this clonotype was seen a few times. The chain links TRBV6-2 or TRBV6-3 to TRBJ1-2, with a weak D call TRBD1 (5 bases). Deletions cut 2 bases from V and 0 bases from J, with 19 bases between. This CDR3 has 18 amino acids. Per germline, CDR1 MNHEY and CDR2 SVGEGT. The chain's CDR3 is CASSYGTKRGKANYGYTF. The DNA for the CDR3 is TGTGCCAGCAGTTACGGAACTAAGCGGGGGAAAGCTAACTATGGCTACACCTTC.

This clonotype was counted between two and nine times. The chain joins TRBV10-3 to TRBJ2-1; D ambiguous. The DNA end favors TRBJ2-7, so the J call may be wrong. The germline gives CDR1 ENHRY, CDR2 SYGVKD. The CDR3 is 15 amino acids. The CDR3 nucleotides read TGTGCCATCAGTGCCAAACTTGACTCCTACAATGAGCAGTACTTC. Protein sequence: CAISAKLDSYNEQYF.

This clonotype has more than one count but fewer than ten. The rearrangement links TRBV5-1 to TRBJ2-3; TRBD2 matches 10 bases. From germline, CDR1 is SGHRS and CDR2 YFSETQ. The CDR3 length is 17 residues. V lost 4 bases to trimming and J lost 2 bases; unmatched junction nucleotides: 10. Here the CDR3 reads CASSHGTSAVNTDTQYF. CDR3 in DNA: TGCGCCAGCAGCCACGGGACTAGCGCCGTTAACACAGATACGCAGTATTTT.

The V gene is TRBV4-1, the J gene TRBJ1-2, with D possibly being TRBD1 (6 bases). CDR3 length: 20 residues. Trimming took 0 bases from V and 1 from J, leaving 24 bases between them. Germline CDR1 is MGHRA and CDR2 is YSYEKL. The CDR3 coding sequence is TGCGCCAGCAGCCAAGATAAGGGGCACCGTCAACCAGGGGATAACTATGGCTACACCTTC. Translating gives CASSQDKGHRQPGDNYGYTF.

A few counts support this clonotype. The CDR3 loop is CSARDMVGTSGQETQYF. The CDR3 coding sequence is TGCAGTGCTAGAGATATGGTCGGGACTAGCGGGCAAGAGACCCAGTACTTC. The chain uses TRBV20-1 and TRBJ2-5, with 12 nucleotides matching TRBD2. Trimming took 0 bases from V and 2 from J; bases not matched to a gene: 7. CDR1 DFQATT and CDR2 SNEGSKA come from the germline V gene (reference sequence). The CDR3 is 17 amino acids.